A single sample is the source of the 20 T cell receptor beta chains below, sequenced in a study of shared clonotypes between healthy human individuals. Generated by immunoSEQ multiplex PCR, the TCRdb table keeps only in-frame clones and is missing some. The data contain hundreds of thousands of clones, 96% of them singletons. Naive CD8 isolation took CD45RO-negative cells positively selected for CCR7 and excluded terminally differentiated effector memory CD45RA+ cells. The sequencing sample was made of naive CD8+ T cells sorted from blood. Receptor source: a woman in her twenties or thirties in good health.

J is TRBJ1-3 and V is TRBV5-4; D perhaps matches TRBD1 (5 bases). Germline loops: CDR1 SGHNT, CDR2 YYREEE (reference sequence). The germline V and J ends were trimmed by 6 bases and 4 bases, with 14 bases remaining between them. The CDR3 covers 14 residues. The CDR3 nucleotides are TGTGCCAGCACCCGGGGGGGACTCGGAAACACCATATATTTT. It yields the protein CASTRGGLGNTIYF. Combining the CDR3 with reference TRBV5-4 and TRBJ1-3 gives the whole variable domain ETGVTQSPTHLIKTRGQQVTLRCSSQSGHNTVSWYQQALGQGPQFIFQYYREEENGRGNFPPRFSGLQFPNYSSELNVNALELDDSALYLCASTRGGLGNTIYFGEGSWLTVV.

The J gene is TRBJ2-1, the V gene TRBV9; no reliable D call. Looked up from germline, CDR1 is SGDLS and CDR2 is YYNGEE. Trimming stripped 0 bases from V and 5 bases from J, with 6 bases between. This CDR3 region has 13 residues. The CDR3 protein is CASSVAVDNEQFF. DNA of the CDR3: TGTGCCAGCAGCGTAGCCGTAGACAATGAGCAGTTCTTC.

This clone was seen just once. The chain combines TRBV27 with TRBJ1-1, with D unclear. This CDR3 has 13 residues. Trimming cost V 6 bases and J 0 bases, with 8 bases left between them. The germline V gene encodes CDR1 MNHEY and CDR2 SMNVEV (reference sequence). This CDR3 reads CASSGSMNTEAFF. The CDR3 nucleotides are TGTGCCAGCAGCGGGAGTATGAACACTGAAGCTTTCTTT.

Remarks on this clone: Distinct nucleotide sequences in the sample also encode this CDR3. The rearrangement joins TRBV27 to TRBJ2-2; D is possibly TRBD1 or TRBD2 (5 bases each). The germline gives CDR1 MNHEY, CDR2 SMNVEV (reference sequence). The CDR3 is made up of 13 amino acids. The V end was cut by 2 bases, the J end by 6 bases, with 7 bases between. The CDR3 nucleotides are TGTGCCAGCAGTTTACGGGGACCCGGGGAGCTGTTTTTT. Protein product: CASSLRGPGELFF.

This clone came up once. The V call is TRBV2, the J call TRBJ2-1; TRBD2 aligns across 11 bases. V shed 7 bases, J shed 6 bases, and the junction held 11 bases outside the gene matches. From germline, CDR1 is SNHLY and CDR2 FYNNEI. This CDR3 has 16 amino acids. CDR3 protein: CASIPSPLAGGNEQFF. The CDR3 DNA reads TGTGCCAGCATCCCGTCCCCCCTAGCGGGAGGCAATGAGCAGTTCTTC.

This clone was observed a single time. The V and J genes are TRBV2 and TRBJ1-2, with no clear D. This CDR3 region has 13 residues. With 7 bases removed from V and 8 bases from J, the gap between germline ends came to 17 bases. Germline V gene data show CDR1 as SNHLY and CDR2 as FYNNEI. In DNA form, the CDR3 reads TGTGCCAGCAATCCGAGGGCGGTAGACGGCTACACCTTC. Its protein product is CASNPRAVDGYTF. Variable domain in full (rest from reference TRBV2 and TRBJ1-2): EPEVTQTPSHQVTQMGQEVILRCVPISNHLYFYWYRQILGQKVEFLVSFYNNEISEKSEIFDDQFSVERPDGSNFTLKIRSTKLEDSAMYFCASNPRAVDGYTFGSGTRLTVV.

The chain employs TRBV27 and TRBJ2-3; TRBD1 might be the D (5 bases). Germline V gene lookup returns CDR1 MNHEY and CDR2 SMNVEV (reference sequence). V was trimmed by 2 bases and J by 6 bases, leaving 12 bases between them. The CDR3 has 14 residues. CDR3 in amino acids: CASSLQGIWDTQYF. The CDR3 nucleotides are TGTGCCAGCAGTTTACAGGGTATTTGGGATACGCAGTATTTT.

This chain uses TRBV7-3 with TRBJ2-3; no reliable D call. Between the trimmed V and J ends, which lost 2 bases and 0 bases, there was a span of 9 bases. The CDR3 contains 15 residues. The germline gives CDR1 SGHTA, CDR2 FQGTGA. This CDR3 is CASSLDGPSTDTQYF. The CDR3 region has the DNA TGTGCCAGCAGCTTAGACGGGCCTAGCACAGATACGCAGTATTTT.

The chain couples TRBV6-1 to TRBJ1-1; D is undetermined. Germline loops: CDR1 MNHNS, CDR2 SASEGT. V was cut by 2 bases and J by 10 bases, with 14 bases left in between. This CDR3 contains 13 residues. The chain's CDR3 is CASSELFSQTAFF. The CDR3, as DNA: TGTGCCAGCAGTGAATTGTTCAGTCAGACAGCTTTCTTT.

J is TRBJ1-1 and V is TRBV28, with TRBD1 matching 7 bases. Trimming took 6 bases from V and 0 from J; bases not matched to a gene: 13. Germline-derived CDR1 and CDR2 are MDHEN and SYDVKM. This CDR3 comprises 17 residues. The DNA of the CDR3 is TGTGCCAGCAGCCTTTCGGACAGGAGGGGGATGAACACTGAAGCTTTCTTT. It is translated as CASSLSDRRGMNTEAFF.

The V and J genes are TRBV4-1 and TRBJ2-7; D might be TRBD2 (6 bases). CDR1 is MGHRA and CDR2 is YSYEKL in the germline V gene. V lost 4 bases, J lost 8 bases, and 18 bases lay in between. The CDR3 runs 14 residues. The CDR3 DNA reads TGCGCCAGCAGCCCCCACTGGGGGGAAAGGAAGCAGTACTTC. Protein product: CASSPHWGERKQYF.

The chain uses TRBV28 and TRBJ2-3; D remains unclear. The germline V gene has CDR1 MDHEN and CDR2 SYDVKM. The CDR3 has 12 residues. V dropped 3 bases and J dropped 6 bases, with 7 bases sitting between them. The CDR3: CASSFSRDTQYF. CDR3 DNA sequence: TGTGCCAGCAGTTTTTCTAGGGATACGCAGTATTTT.

The chain has TRBV28 and TRBJ1-1, with 8 bases identical to TRBD1. Trimming removed 5 bases from V and 4 bases from J; junction bases left unmatched: 9. Germline CDR1 and CDR2: MDHEN and SYDVKM. CDR3 length equals 15 residues. CDR3 sequence (DNA): TGTGCCAGCAGTCACCTGACAGGGGTGAGCACTGAAGCTTTCTTT. It yields the protein CASSHLTGVSTEAFF.

The V gene is TRBV25-1, the J gene TRBJ1-1; the match to TRBD1 covers 11 bases. The V and J ends lost 4 bases and 6 bases, in that order; junction bases with no gene match: 7. Germline V lookup: CDR1 MGHDK, CDR2 SYGVNS. CDR3 length: 15 amino acids. The CDR3 here is CASSGGQGARSEAFF. The CDR3 region has the DNA TGTGCCAGCAGTGGAGGACAGGGGGCTCGCTCTGAAGCTTTCTTT.

This chain joins TRBV7-2 and TRBJ2-1; D uncertain. CDR3 length equals 13 residues. V gave up 1 base and J gave up 6 bases, with 7 bases separating them. CDR1 is SGHTA and CDR2 is FQGNSA in the germline V gene. As DNA, the CDR3 is TGTGCCAGCAGCTTAGACGGTCTCAATGAGCAGTTCTTC. The encoded protein is CASSLDGLNEQFF.

V and J are TRBV11-2 and TRBJ2-1; 9 nucleotides line up with TRBD1. V lost 2 bases to trimming and J lost 5 bases; unmatched junction nucleotides: 13. Germline V gene data show CDR1 as SGHAT and CDR2 as FQNNGV. This CDR3 comprises 18 residues. The chain's CDR3 is CASSLKDRGTQAHNEQFF. The DNA of the CDR3 is TGTGCCAGCAGCTTAAAAGACAGGGGGACTCAGGCCCACAATGAGCAGTTCTTC.

The chain is built from TRBV6-1 and TRBJ2-1; 16 bases are shared with TRBD2. Germline CDR1 is MNHNS and CDR2 is SASEGT. CDR3 length equals 18 residues. Trimming removed 3 bases from V and 3 bases from J; junction bases left unmatched: 5. The CDR3 loop is CASSEGLAGGPYYNEQFF. For the CDR3, the DNA is TGTGCCAGCAGTGAGGGACTAGCGGGAGGGCCGTACTACAATGAGCAGTTCTTC.

The V call is TRBV28, the J call TRBJ1-1, with 8 bases that match TRBD1. V lost 6 bases to trimming and J lost 8 bases; unmatched junction nucleotides: 11. The CDR3 is 14 residues long. Germline CDR1 and CDR2: MDHEN and SYDVKM. This chain's CDR3 is CASRSRDRILEAFF. The CDR3 DNA sequence: TGTGCCAGCAGATCGAGGGACAGGATTCTAGAAGCTTTCTTT.

This clone has a single count. The chain uses TRBV4-1 and TRBJ1-1; TRBD1 matches 7 bases. V dropped 3 bases and J dropped 6; count of bases not matched to a gene: 4. Germline V gene data show CDR1 as MGHRA and CDR2 as YSYEKL. CDR3 length: 13 amino acids. The CDR3 nucleotides are TGCGCCAGCAGCCAGACAGGGACCGCTGAAGCTTTCTTT. Protein sequence: CASSQTGTAEAFF.

This clone was counted a few times. The chain uses TRBV27 and TRBJ1-2; no firm D call. Between the trimmed V and J ends, which lost 4 bases and 8 bases, there was a span of 20 bases. The CDR3 spans 15 residues. CDR1 is MNHEY and CDR2 is SMNVEV in the germline V gene (reference sequence). CDR3 coding DNA: TGTGCCAGCAGTTCCGGACGGGCCTCACCCGTCGGCTACACCTTC. This codes for CASSSGRASPVGYTF.